The sequence of this TCR beta chain was determined in a study of shared clonotypes between healthy human individuals. Study observations and caveats: About 5% was the fraction of naive CD4 clonotypes found shared across a few donors. Expectations were that clonotype sharing among donors would be affected by sequencing depth.

On this clone: Antigen specificity is unknown.

The assay was immunoSEQ multiplex PCR, and TCRdb's table has in-frame clones only and misses some. The table has around 1.9 million clones, around 93% seen once. The germline V gene encodes CDR1 SGHAT and CDR2 FQNNGV. The ends were cut back, 4 bases at V and 4 bases at J, with 17 bases in the middle. The CDR3 extends over 16 amino acids. CD45RO-negative cells were positively selected for CCR7, leaving out terminally differentiated effector memory CD45RA+ cells. Material: naive CD8+ T cells from PBMCs. The gene calls are TRBV11-2 and TRBJ2-1; perhaps TRBD1 as D (6 bases). This TCR came from a man aged 18 to 30 in good health. Some clones in this sample may be carry-over from other donors' samples. CDR3 sequence: CASSSGVGPRYNEQFF. The DNA for the CDR3 is TGTGCCAGCAGCTCAGGGGTGGGTCCCCGTTACAATGAGCAGTTCTTC.